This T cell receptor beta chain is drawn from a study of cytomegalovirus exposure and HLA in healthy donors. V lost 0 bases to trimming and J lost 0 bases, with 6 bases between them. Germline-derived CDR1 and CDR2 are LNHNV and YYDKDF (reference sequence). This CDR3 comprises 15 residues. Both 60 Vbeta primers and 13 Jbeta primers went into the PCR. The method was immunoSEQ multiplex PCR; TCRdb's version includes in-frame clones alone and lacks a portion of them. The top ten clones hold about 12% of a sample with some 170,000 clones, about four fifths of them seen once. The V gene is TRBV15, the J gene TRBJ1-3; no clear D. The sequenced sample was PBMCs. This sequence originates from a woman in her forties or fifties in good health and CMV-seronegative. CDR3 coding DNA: TGTGCCACCAGCAGAGAACTTAACTCTGGAAACACCATATATTTT. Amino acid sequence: CATSRELNSGNTIYF.